These 18 T cell receptor beta chains originate from one sample sequenced in a study of T cells in Graves' hyperthyroidism and ophthalmopathy. TCR beta CDR3 region amplification was performed from RNA transcripts. The HTBI primer set was used in a first-round RT-PCR of the TCR CDR3. TCRdb analysed the multiplex PCR reads with MiXCR anew, one entry per CDR3 protein. Found here are roughly 200,000 distinct CDR3 sequences, around a sixth of them singletons; the top ten hold roughly 55%. What was sequenced was blood. The source of these receptors is a woman in her fifties or sixties with Graves' hyperthyroidism.

This clonotype has at least ten counts. The chain links TRBV4-2 to TRBJ2-3; TRBD2 matches 7 bases. Per germline, CDR1 LGHNA and CDR2 YNFKEQ. This CDR3 has 16 amino acids. V lost 3 bases, J lost 0 bases, and 6 bases stayed unmatched. CDR3 bases: TGTGCCAGCAGCCACGGAGGGACTACGAGCACAGATACGCAGTATTTT. Translation: CASSHGGTTSTDTQYF.

This clonotype showed up many times. The chain joins TRBV30 to TRBJ2-2; D not resolved. This CDR3 contains 13 residues. From germline, CDR1 is GTSNPN and CDR2 SVGIG (reference sequence). Between the trimmed V and J ends, which lost 2 bases and 3 bases, there was a span of 7 bases. The CDR3 bases are TGTGCCTGGAGTCTTACGGACACCGGGGAGCTGTTTTTT. Encoded protein: CAWSLTDTGELFF.

This clonotype was seen a handful of times. CDR3 amino acids: CASSLVWGITEAFF. The CDR3 DNA follows: TGCGCCAGCAGCTTGGTTTGGGGGATCACTGAAGCTTTCTTT. The J gene is TRBJ1-1, the V gene TRBV5-1; the D gene is possibly TRBD1 (5 bases). Germline assignment: CDR1 SGHRS and CDR2 YFSETQ. The CDR3 has 14 residues. Trimming pared 0 bases from V and 4 bases from J, leaving 10 bases between.

This clonotype showed up just a few times. CDR3 amino acids: CSAREGQGAWNEQFF. The CDR3 nucleotides are TGCAGTGCTAGAGAGGGACAGGGGGCTTGGAATGAGCAGTTCTTC. The rearrangement joins TRBV20-1 to TRBJ2-1; 12 nucleotides agree with TRBD1. In germline, CDR1 is DFQATT, CDR2 SNEGSKA (reference sequence). The ends lost 0 bases at V and 7 bases at J; junction bases unmatched: 4. The length of the CDR3 is 15 residues.

This clonotype was picked up a small number of times. This CDR3 is CASRDPRETQYF. For the CDR3, the DNA is TGCGCCAGCAGGGACCCTCGGGAGACCCAGTACTTC. The J gene is TRBJ2-5, the V gene TRBV10-2; D remains unclear. The CDR3 is made up of 12 amino acids. V shed 6 bases and J shed 5 bases, with 10 bases lying between them. In germline, CDR1 is WSHSY, CDR2 SAAADI.

This clonotype turned up a few times. This chain joins TRBV30 and TRBJ1-4, with D hard to call. The V end was cut by 4 bases, the J end by 8 bases, with 17 bases between. The CDR3 loop spans 14 amino acids. Looked up from germline, CDR1 is GTSNPN and CDR2 is SVGIG (reference sequence). The CDR3 DNA reads as TGTGCCTGGAAGGTTGGAGGGTACGGCGAAAAACTGTTTTTT. Translation gives CAWKVGGYGEKLFF. The variable domain in full, completed from reference TRBV30 and TRBJ1-4, reads SQTIHQWPATLVQPVGSPLSLECTVEGTSNPNLYWYRQAAGRGLQLLFYSVGIGQISSEVPQNLSASRPQDRQFILSSKKLLLSDSGFYLCAWKVGGYGEKLFFGSGTQLSVL.

This clonotype was detected many times. This sequence joins TRBV11-2 and TRBJ2-1; 8 bases are shared with TRBD2. The germline CDR1 and CDR2 sequences are SGHAT and FQNNGV. This CDR3 region has 16 residues. J gave up 0 bases and V 5 bases, and 6 bases lay outside the gene matches. The CDR3 is CASSRTSGSSYNEQFF. The CDR3, as DNA: TGTGCCAGCAGCCGTACTAGCGGCAGCTCCTACAATGAGCAGTTCTTC.

As regards this clonotype: Just one base apart from a much larger clone, this may be a read error. The J gene is TRBJ2-1, the V gene TRBV20-1; weak D call: TRBD2 (6 bases). The CDR3 extends over 14 amino acids. CDR1 is DFQATT and CDR2 is SNEGSKA in the germline V gene (reference sequence). Trimming took off 4 bases at V and 5 bases at J, with 15 bases between the two ends. CDR3 residues: CSATDSGVDNEQFF. The CDR3 DNA reads TGCAGTGCTACGGACTCGGGAGTTGACAATGAGCAGTTCTTC.

This clonotype has just a few counts. The J gene is TRBJ2-5, the V gene TRBV7-2, with D tentatively TRBD1 (5 bases). V lost 3 bases, J lost 5 bases, and 16 bases lay in between. CDR1 SGHTA and CDR2 FQGNSA come from the germline V gene. The CDR3 covers 15 residues. The CDR3 reads CASSLTTDPGETQYF. The CDR3 DNA is TGTGCCAGCAGCTTGACGACAGACCCTGGGGAGACCCAGTACTTC.

This clonotype was seen ten or more times. This chain joins TRBV12-3 or TRBV12-4 and TRBJ2-1; TRBD2 aligns across 8 bases. With 6 bases clipped from V and 5 bases from J, the junction kept 0 bases outside the gene matches. The CDR3 length is 12 residues. The CDR3 reads CASRGLDNEQFF. In nucleotides, the CDR3 is TGTGCCAGCAGGGGACTAGACAATGAGCAGTTCTTC.

This clonotype showed up many times. This rearrangement joins TRBV7-2 to TRBJ2-3; 7 positions match TRBD2. The V and J ends lost 5 bases and 0 bases, in that order; junction bases with no gene match: 11. CDR3 length: 17 residues. In germline, CDR1 is SGHTA, CDR2 FQGNSA. The CDR3, as DNA: TGTGCCAGCAGCACACGAGGAAGTAGCGGGAGCACAGATACGCAGTATTTT. Its translation is CASSTRGSSGSTDTQYF.

The sample holds many counts of this clonotype. The CDR3 DNA sequence: TGTGCCAGCTCAATCCTTGAGGTTCCTAGCTCCTACAATGAGCAGTTCTTC. This translates into CASSILEVPSSYNEQFF. The chain joins TRBV18 to TRBJ2-1; no reliable D call. The CDR3 contains 17 residues. V was clipped by 5 bases and J by 0 bases, with 17 bases between them. Germline V gene sequence: CDR1 KGHSH, CDR2 LQKENI.

There are many counts of this clonotype. This chain links TRBV2 with TRBJ1-2; the D gene is possibly TRBD1 (6 bases). Trimming left V 0 bases short and J 3 bases short, with 23 bases between. The CDR3 is 19 amino acids. Germline loops: CDR1 SNHLY, CDR2 FYNNEI. Here the CDR3 DNA reads TGTGCCAGCAGTGAAGCACTCGGGTGGAGGGGGAGCTTCGACTATGGCTACACCTTC. As protein: CASSEALGWRGSFDYGYTF.

This clonotype occurred many times. J is TRBJ1-6 and V is TRBV20-1, with D tentatively TRBD1 (5 bases). The germline V and J ends were trimmed by 5 bases and 9 bases, with 20 bases remaining between them. The CDR3 covers 15 residues. Germline V gives CDR1 DFQATT, CDR2 SNEGSKA (reference sequence). The CDR3 sequence is CSALRGGEAFSPLHF. The CDR3 nucleotides are TGCAGTGCTTTAAGGGGAGGAGAGGCTTTTTCACCCCTCCACTTT.

Many counts were recorded for this clonotype. This chain connects TRBV6-1 to TRBJ2-1; D gene ambiguous. The germline V gene encodes CDR1 MNHNS and CDR2 SASEGT. This CDR3 region has 14 residues. V gave up 0 bases and J gave up 7 bases, with 10 bases separating them. The DNA of the CDR3 is TGTGCCAGCAGTGAAGCGCTACCAGGAAATGAGCAGTTCTTC. It translates to CASSEALPGNEQFF.

The chain couples TRBV6-1 to TRBJ2-4; D call uncertain. V lost 8 bases, J lost 0 bases, and 11 bases lay in between. Germline lookup yields CDR1 MNHNS and CDR2 SASEGT. The CDR3 loop spans 14 amino acids. The CDR3 region is CASEMNLAKNIQYF. The DNA for the CDR3 is TGTGCCAGCGAGATGAACTTAGCCAAAAACATTCAGTACTTC.

The chain combines TRBV6-1 with TRBJ1-3; no clear D gene. This CDR3 is built from 14 residues. The germline V gene encodes CDR1 MNHNS and CDR2 SASEGT. V was cut by 7 bases and J by 0 bases, with 10 bases left in between. In DNA, the CDR3 is TGTGCCAGCATTTCGTCTTACTCTGGAAACACCATATATTTT. This sequence encodes CASISSYSGNTIYF.

The CDR3 coding sequence is TGTGCCAGTAGTATAGATTCCCAACTTACTGATACGCAGTATTTT. It encodes CASSIDSQLTDTQYF. The chain links TRBV19 to TRBJ2-3; D call uncertain. Trimming cost V 0 bases and J 6 bases, with 13 bases left between them. Germline V gene sequence: CDR1 LNHDA, CDR2 SQIVND (reference sequence). CDR3 length: 15 amino acids.